The 21 T cell receptor beta chains below come from one sample, sequenced in a study of early T cells in non-severe SARS-CoV-2 infection. TCRdb processed the 5' RACE reads anew with MiXCR; each CDR3 protein has one entry. Altogether 30,000 or so distinct CDR3 sequences are present, roughly 6.6% being singletons, with the ten largest covering about two fifths. Sequences were obtained from whole blood. All receptors come from an adult who was a healthcare worker with PCR-confirmed SARS-CoV-2 infection or an uninfected control (not recorded which).

In its sample, this clonotype was seen many times. This sequence joins TRBV10-2 and TRBJ1-1; D is uncertain. The CDR3 spans 14 residues. Germline values: CDR1 WSHSY, CDR2 SAAADI. Deletions cut 4 bases from V and 1 base from J, with 10 bases between. CDR3 in DNA: TGCGCCAGCAGTGTGGCGGGCGCGAACACTGAAGCTTTCTTT. Its translation is CASSVAGANTEAFF.

At least ten counts were recorded for this clonotype. In DNA, the CDR3 is TGTGCTAGTGGTTTGGTCGGGATCCAAGAGACCCAGTACTTC. Translated, it gives CASGLVGIQETQYF. The J gene is TRBJ2-5, the V gene TRBV12-5, with a weak D call TRBD2 (5 bases). The CDR3 extends over 14 amino acids. The germline V gene encodes CDR1 LGHNT and CDR2 FRNRAP. Trimming shortened V by 0 bases and J by 1 base, and 6 bases separated the two germline ends.

This clonotype appeared many times. The J gene is TRBJ1-4, the V gene TRBV2; D possibly corresponds to TRBD1 (5 bases). CDR1 is SNHLY and CDR2 is FYNNEI in the germline V gene. CDR3 length equals 16 residues. The germline V and J ends were trimmed by 3 bases and 0 bases, with 11 bases remaining between them. DNA for the CDR3: TGTGCCAGCAGTGACCGGGACGCCGCAACTAATGAAAAACTGTTTTTT. It yields the protein CASSDRDAATNEKLFF.

This clonotype has a count of ten or more. This sequence joins TRBV7-2 and TRBJ1-1; D is unresolved. This CDR3 spans 13 amino acids. CDR1 and CDR2 (germline): SGHTA, FQGNSA. Trimming removed 2 bases at V and 4 bases at J, with 8 bases between. CDR3 nucleotide sequence: TGTGCCAGCAGCTTATCTGGGTTCACTGAAGCTTTCTTT. It codes for CASSLSGFTEAFF.

This clonotype was detected many times. The rearrangement joins TRBV7-2 to TRBJ1-4; a possible D gene is TRBD1 (6 bases). The CDR3 spans 15 residues. Germline V lookup: CDR1 SGHTA, CDR2 FQGNSA. V lost 0 bases, J lost 7 bases, and 12 bases lay in between. The CDR3 region has the DNA TGTGCCAGCAGCTTAGCAACAGGGTTTGTTGAAAAACTGTTTTTT. As protein: CASSLATGFVEKLFF.

This clonotype was recorded a few times. The chain combines TRBV5-1 with TRBJ1-1; no firm D call. The CDR3 has 13 amino acids. Between the trimmed V and J ends, which lost 2 bases and 4 bases, there was a span of 9 bases. The germline V gene encodes CDR1 SGHRS and CDR2 YFSETQ. CDR3 bases: TGCGCCAGCAGCTTTCAAGCGGGCACTGAAGCTTTCTTT. Amino acids: CASSFQAGTEAFF.

This clonotype was counted ten times or more. The CDR3 region has the DNA TGCAGTGCTAGTCTTAGCGGGGGGGTTCTCGAGCAGTTCTTC. Amino acids: CSASLSGGVLEQFF. This chain uses TRBV20-1 with TRBJ2-1; 11 nucleotides align to TRBD2. The germline V gene has CDR1 DFQATT and CDR2 SNEGSKA (reference sequence). The CDR3 is made up of 14 amino acids. V shed 3 bases, J shed 10 bases, and the junction held 8 bases outside the gene matches.

There are a few counts of this clonotype. The chain employs TRBV20-1 and TRBJ2-5, with D uncertain. Germline-derived CDR1 and CDR2 are DFQATT and SNEGSKA (reference sequence). This CDR3 is 10 amino acids long. The ends were cut back, 5 bases at V and 5 bases at J, with 6 bases in the middle. In nucleotides, the CDR3 is TGCAGTGCTGTGGCGGAGACCCAGTACTTC. Translation: CSAVAETQYF.

The sample holds many counts of this clonotype. The chain employs TRBV27 and TRBJ2-7; 10 positions match TRBD2. CDR1 is MNHEY, CDR2 SMNVEV, per germline (reference sequence). Unmatched junction bases numbered 6, after V lost 5 bases and J lost 5 bases. This CDR3 has 14 residues. CDR3 sequence (DNA): TGTGCCAGCAGTATACTAGCGGGGAGGAACGAGCAGTACTTC. Translated, it gives CASSILAGRNEQYF.

This clonotype was counted many times. This chain joins TRBV7-9 and TRBJ2-5; no reliable D call. The CDR3 sequence is 16 residues long. V dropped 7 bases and J dropped 1 base, with 19 bases sitting between them. The germline CDR1 and CDR2 sequences are SEHNR and FQNEAQ (reference sequence). The CDR3 loop reads CASTSRSEEPQETQYF. The CDR3 bases are TGTGCCAGCACCTCCAGGAGCGAAGAGCCCCAAGAGACCCAGTACTTC.

V gene TRBV7-8 combines with J gene TRBJ2-1, with 8 bases aligning to TRBD2. The germline V gene encodes CDR1 SGHVS and CDR2 FQNEAQ. The V gene end was trimmed by 5 bases and the J gene end by 5 bases; junction bases not matched to a gene: 2. This CDR3 is 13 amino acids long. CDR3: CASSGGRHNEQFF. Here the CDR3 DNA reads TGTGCCAGCAGCGGCGGGAGGCACAATGAGCAGTTCTTC.

The chain employs TRBV6-2 or TRBV6-3 and TRBJ2-7; D is perhaps TRBD2 (6 bases). Germline V lookup: CDR1 MNHEY, CDR2 SVGEGT. The V end was cut by 7 bases, the J end by 9 bases, with 19 bases between. CDR3 length: 13 amino acids. In DNA, the CDR3 is TGTGCCAGCACCCTACCGGGAGTCAGGGTGCAGTACTTC. It codes for CASTLPGVRVQYF.

The sample holds a few counts of this clonotype. J is TRBJ1-4 and V is TRBV28; the match to TRBD1 covers 8 bases. CDR3 length equals 14 residues. J lost 10 bases, V lost 3 bases, and 7 bases had no gene match. CDR1 is MDHEN and CDR2 is SYDVKM in the germline V gene. CDR3 protein: CASSFLPGGTKLFF. For the CDR3, the DNA is TGTGCCAGCAGTTTTCTTCCAGGGGGCACAAAACTGTTTTTT.

This clonotype was recorded at least ten times. DNA for the CDR3: TGTGCCAGCAGTTTAGGGCAGGCGACGACTGAAGCTTTCTTT. Translating it yields CASSLGQATTEAFF. The chain uses TRBV12-3 or TRBV12-4 and TRBJ1-1; D not certain. CDR3 length: 14 residues. V lost 1 base to trimming and J lost 5 bases, with 11 bases between them.

This clonotype occurred many times. The chain has TRBV6-6 and TRBJ2-1; 10 bases fit TRBD2. J gave up 0 bases and V 4 bases, and 6 bases lay outside the gene matches. Germline values: CDR1 MNHNY, CDR2 SVGAGI (reference sequence). This CDR3 comprises 17 residues. This CDR3 is CASSSGLAVSSYNEQFF. CDR3 coding DNA: TGTGCCAGCAGTTCCGGACTAGCGGTCAGCTCCTACAATGAGCAGTTCTTC.

Ten or more counts support this clonotype. This chain joins TRBV28 and TRBJ2-4, with a weak D call TRBD2 (6 bases). Germline assignment: CDR1 MDHEN and CDR2 SYDVKM. This CDR3 is built from 15 residues. V shed 2 bases and J shed 6 bases, with 14 bases lying between them. CDR3: CASSLNGGGRNIQYF. DNA for the CDR3: TGTGCCAGCAGTTTAAACGGGGGTGGAAGAAACATTCAGTACTTC.

This clonotype was seen repeatedly, ten times or more. V and J are TRBV6-5 and TRBJ1-2; D call uncertain. The CDR3 extends over 15 amino acids. Germline V gene sequence: CDR1 MNHEY, CDR2 SVGAGI. The V end lost 0 bases, the J end lost 4 bases, and 12 bases lay between the germline ends. The CDR3 coding sequence is TGTGCCAGCAGTTACTCCAAGGGTTGGGGCTATGGCTACACCTTC. This gives the protein CASSYSKGWGYGYTF.

The V call is TRBV19, the J call TRBJ1-2; the match to TRBD1 covers 10 bases. The V segment lost 7 bases and the J segment 4 bases; nucleotides outside the gene matches: 6. The CDR3 loop spans 14 amino acids. Germline-derived CDR1 and CDR2 are LNHDA and SQIVND (reference sequence). The CDR3 sequence is CASIPGQGGYGYTF. The CDR3 DNA is TGTGCCAGTATCCCTGGACAGGGGGGCTATGGCTACACCTTC.

In this sample, this clonotype turned up many times. The V call is TRBV7-8, the J call TRBJ2-5, with TRBD2 as a possible D gene (6 bases). Germline lookup yields CDR1 SGHVS and CDR2 FQNEAQ. Between the trimmed V and J ends, which lost 5 bases and 4 bases, there was a span of 14 bases. The CDR3 sequence is 14 residues long. As DNA, the CDR3 is TGTGCCAGCAGCCAAAGGACTATTGGAGAGACCCAGTACTTC. It yields the protein CASSQRTIGETQYF. Full variable domain (rest looked up from reference TRBV7-8 and TRBJ2-5): GAGVSQSPRYKVAKRGQDVALRCDPISGHVSLFWYQQALGQGPEFLTYFQNEAQLDKSGLPSDRFFAERPEGSVSTLKIQRTQQEDSAVYLCASSQRTIGETQYFGPGTRLLVL.

This clonotype was counted many times. The chain uses TRBV18 and TRBJ2-4; no definite D call. CDR1 is KGHSH and CDR2 is LQKENI in the germline V gene. The CDR3 covers 14 residues. V gave up 3 bases and J gave up 4 bases, with 10 bases separating them. The CDR3 DNA follows: TGTGCCAGCTCACCCTCCGGCACTAAAAACATTCAGTACTTC. Translated: CASSPSGTKNIQYF.

The chain combines TRBV12-3 or TRBV12-4 with TRBJ2-6, with TRBD1 matching over 8 bases. The CDR3 has 16 amino acids. With 4 bases clipped from V and 10 bases from J, the junction kept 12 bases outside the gene matches. CDR3 sequence reads: CASSSSTQGVLNVLTF. DNA of the CDR3: TGTGCCAGCAGTTCCTCTACACAGGGGGTGTTAAACGTCCTGACTTTC.